This T cell receptor (beta chain) was documented in a study of blood T cell repertoires in COVID-19. Study information: From T cells, B-cell-depleted T cells, or PBMCs came the material, which was cDNA or gDNA.

TCRdb keeps only in-frame clones here, not all; method: immunoSEQ multiplex PCR. The table shows approximately 290,000 clones, with 70% to 90% occurring only once. This CDR3 contains 14 residues. Unmatched junction bases numbered 2, after V lost 1 base and J lost 3 bases. The V gene's germline CDR1 is SQVTM and CDR2 ANQGSEA. The chain combines TRBV29-1 with TRBJ2-7, with 11 bases that match TRBD1. Specimen: peripheral blood. The sequence was obtained from an older woman with acute or convalescent COVID-19. The CDR3 region has the DNA TGCAGCGTTGAAGCCGGGACAGGGGGCTACGAGCAGTACTTC. Protein sequence: CSVEAGTGGYEQYF.